This T cell receptor beta chain was documented in a study of human T cells and chemical hapten exposure. Study-wide results and caveats: It was expanded TCRs that formed significantly more large CDR3 similarity clusters than controls did.

Time point described: patch test 3, about 24 weeks after DPC sensitization. Described treatment: therapeutic diphenylcyclopropenone sensitization with weekly scalp DPC. This clonotype was seen at least ten times. As yet, its antigen is unknown. TCRdb used MiXCR to reprocess the RACE reads, holding one entry per CDR3 protein. The repertoire holds about 170,000 distinct CDR3 sequences, with around a quarter as singletons. The CDR3 runs 13 residues. With 5 bases clipped from V and 7 bases from J, the junction kept 8 bases outside the gene matches. From germline, CDR1 is SGHTA and CDR2 FQGNSA. Here the sequenced sample was whole blood, taken in connection with sensitization to the hapten diphenylcyclopropenone (DPC). The rearrangement joins TRBV7-2 to TRBJ2-7, with 7 bases matching TRBD2. The receptor was derived from a young woman with alopecia areata. Some clones in this sample may be carry-over from other donors' samples. The CDR3 DNA reads as TGTGCCAGCAGCCCCGGGAGGCGCTATGAGCAGTACTTC. This gives the protein CASSPGRRYEQYF.